This T cell receptor (beta chain) is from a study of blood T cells in healthy people across ages. RNA extraction gave at least 5 micrograms of total RNA per sample. A second roughly 7 to 12 cycle PCR used barcoded and J-beta primers. One entry per CDR3 protein, called by TCRdb with MiXCR from the 5' RACE reads. The sample has 980,000 or so distinct CDR3 sequences, around 46% seen once. With 2 bases clipped from V and 11 bases from J, the junction kept 4 bases outside the gene matches. Germline values: CDR1 LGHDT, CDR2 YNNKEL (reference sequence). CDR3 length: 12 residues. The clonotype comes from a man aged 30 to 39 in good health. The sequenced material came from blood. J is TRBJ1-1 and V is TRBV3-1; 8 nucleotides align to TRBD1. The CDR3 protein is CASSQRDRQAFF. CDR3 nucleotides: TGTGCCAGCAGCCAAAGGGACAGGCAGGCTTTCTTT.